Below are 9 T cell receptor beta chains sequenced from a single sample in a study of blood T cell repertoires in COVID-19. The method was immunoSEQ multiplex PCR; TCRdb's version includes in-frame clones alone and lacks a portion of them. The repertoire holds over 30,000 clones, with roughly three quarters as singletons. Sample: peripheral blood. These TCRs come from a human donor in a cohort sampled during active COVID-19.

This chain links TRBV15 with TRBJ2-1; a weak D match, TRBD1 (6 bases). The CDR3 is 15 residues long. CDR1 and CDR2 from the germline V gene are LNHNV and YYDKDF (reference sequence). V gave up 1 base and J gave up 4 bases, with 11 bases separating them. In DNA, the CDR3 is TGTGCCACCAGCAGAGCTCAGGGGAATTACAATGAGCAGTTCTTC. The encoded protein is CATSRAQGNYNEQFF.

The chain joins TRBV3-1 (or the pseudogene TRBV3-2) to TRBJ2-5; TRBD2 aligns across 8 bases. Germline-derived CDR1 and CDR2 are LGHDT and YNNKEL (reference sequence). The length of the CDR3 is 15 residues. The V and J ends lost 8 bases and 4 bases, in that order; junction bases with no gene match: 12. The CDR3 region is CASGHSGGSGETQYF. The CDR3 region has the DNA TGTGCCAGCGGTCACAGCGGGGGATCTGGAGAGACCCAGTACTTC.

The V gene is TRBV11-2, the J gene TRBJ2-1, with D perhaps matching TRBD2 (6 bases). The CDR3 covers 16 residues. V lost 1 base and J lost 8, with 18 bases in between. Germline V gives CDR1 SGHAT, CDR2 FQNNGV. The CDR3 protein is CASSLASGTQADEQFF. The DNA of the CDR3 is TGTGCCAGCAGCTTAGCTTCCGGGACTCAAGCGGATGAGCAGTTCTTC.

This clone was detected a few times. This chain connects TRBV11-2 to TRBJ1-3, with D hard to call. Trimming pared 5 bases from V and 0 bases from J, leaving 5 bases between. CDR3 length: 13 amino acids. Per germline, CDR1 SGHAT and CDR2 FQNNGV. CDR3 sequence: CASSQNSGNTIYF. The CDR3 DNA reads TGTGCCAGCAGCCAGAACTCTGGAAACACCATATATTTT.

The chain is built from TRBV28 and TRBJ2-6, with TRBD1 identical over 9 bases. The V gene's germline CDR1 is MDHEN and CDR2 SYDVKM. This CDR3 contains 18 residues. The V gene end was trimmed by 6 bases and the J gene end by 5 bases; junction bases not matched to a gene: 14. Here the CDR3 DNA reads TGTGCCAGCAGCTCCTATGGGACAGGGTTTAGAAGGGCCAACGTCCTGACTTTC. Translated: CASSSYGTGFRRANVLTF.

CDR3 region: CASLGTPNTYEQYF. The CDR3 DNA sequence: TGTGCCAGTCTCGGGACTCCTAATACCTACGAGCAGTACTTC. V usage is TRBV25-1 and J usage is TRBJ2-7; possibly TRBD2 for D (6 bases). CDR1 is MGHDK, CDR2 SYGVNS, per germline. The V gene lost 9 bases and the J gene lost 2 bases, with 17 bases spanning the gap. This CDR3 spans 14 amino acids.

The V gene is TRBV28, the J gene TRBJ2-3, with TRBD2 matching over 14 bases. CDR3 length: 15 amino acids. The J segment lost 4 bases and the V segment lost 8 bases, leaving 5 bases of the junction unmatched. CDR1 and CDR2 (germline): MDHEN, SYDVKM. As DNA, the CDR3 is TGTGCCAGCCGGACTAGCGGGAGGCAGGCAGATACGCAGTATTTT. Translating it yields CASRTSGRQADTQYF.

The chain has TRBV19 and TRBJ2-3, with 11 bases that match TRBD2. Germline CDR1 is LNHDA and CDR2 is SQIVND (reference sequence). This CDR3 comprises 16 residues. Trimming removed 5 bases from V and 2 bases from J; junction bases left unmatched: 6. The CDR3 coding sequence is TGTGCCAGTAGTCTACTAGCGGGGGTTATCACAGATACGCAGTATTTT. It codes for CASSLLAGVITDTQYF.

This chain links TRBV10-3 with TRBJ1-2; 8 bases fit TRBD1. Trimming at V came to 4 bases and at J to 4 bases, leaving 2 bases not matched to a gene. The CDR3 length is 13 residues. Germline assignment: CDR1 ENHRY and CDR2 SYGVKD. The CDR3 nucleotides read TGTGCCATCAGTGTAGACAGGGGCTATGGCTACACCTTC. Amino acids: CAISVDRGYGYTF.